The 23 T cell receptor beta chains below were found in one sample sequenced in a study of blood T cells in healthy people across ages. Combining a sample-barcoded 5' primer with a J-beta primer mix, a second PCR ran for roughly 7 to 12 cycles. TCRdb reprocessed the 5' RACE reads via MiXCR and lists one record per CDR3 protein. Here the sample spans fewer than 1.5 million distinct CDR3 sequences, 42% being singletons. The material sequenced was blood. The receptor source for this set is a woman aged 18-29 years in good health.

Regarding this clonotype: Possible read error: a much larger clone is one base away. This chain connects TRBV5-1 to TRBJ2-1; TRBD2 aligns across 7 bases. The germline CDR1 and CDR2 sequences are SGHRS and YFSETQ. The CDR3 runs 15 residues. CDR3 loop: CAGSFGRERGNEQFF. In DNA form, the CDR3 reads TGCGCCGGCAGCTTTGGTCGGGAGCGGGGAAATGAGCAGTTCTTC.

This clonotype was counted at least ten times. V is TRBV29-1 and J is TRBJ2-7; 9 nucleotides align to TRBD2. This CDR3 is built from 13 residues. V shed 3 bases and J 1 base; nucleotides not matched to a gene: 1. CDR1 SQVTM and CDR2 ANQGSEA come from the germline V gene. As DNA, the CDR3 is TGCAGCGTTGAGACTAGCGGATCCTACGAGCAGTACTTC. This sequence encodes CSVETSGSYEQYF.

V and J are TRBV5-1 and TRBJ2-1; 10 bases map to TRBD2. With V trimmed by 0 bases and J by 9 bases, 12 bases remained unmatched. Looked up from germline, CDR1 is SGHRS and CDR2 is YFSETQ. CDR3 length: 17 residues. The CDR3 DNA reads as TGCGCCAGCAGCTTGGACCGGGCGGCTAGCGGGAGTGGTGAGCAGTTCTTC. This gives the protein CASSLDRAASGSGEQFF.

This chain joins TRBV5-1 and TRBJ2-3, with 14 nucleotides matching TRBD2. Germline assignment: CDR1 SGHRS and CDR2 YFSETQ. Losses at the gene ends were 3 bases for V and 0 bases for J; bases not matched to a gene: 9. The CDR3 is 19 amino acids. CDR3 sequence (DNA): TGCGCCAGCAGCTCGGGACTAGCGGGGGCCCGGAGGAGCACAGATACGCAGTATTTT. Translation: CASSSGLAGARRSTDTQYF.

The rearrangement uses TRBV5-5 and TRBJ2-3, with 12 bases identical to TRBD2. This CDR3 has 16 amino acids. Per the germline V gene, CDR1 is SGHKS and CDR2 is YYEKEE (reference sequence). V lost 2 bases to trimming and J lost 1 base; unmatched junction nucleotides: 2. The CDR3 DNA follows: TGTGCCAGCAGCTTTCGACTAGCGGGGGGCACAGATACGCAGTATTTT. Translated: CASSFRLAGGTDTQYF. Complete variable domain (other parts from reference TRBV5-5 and TRBJ2-3): DAGVTQSPTHLIKTRGQQVTLRCSPISGHKSVSWYQQVLGQGPQFIFQYYEKEERGRGNFPDRFSARQFPNYSSELNVNALLLGDSALYLCASSFRLAGGTDTQYFGPGTRLTVL.

This sequence joins TRBV10-3 and TRBJ2-1, with 9 bases lining up with TRBD2. CDR1 ENHRY and CDR2 SYGVKD come from the germline V gene. V was clipped by 3 bases and J by 0 bases; unmatched bases: 9. The CDR3 totals 18 residues. CDR3 amino acids: CAISDAFTSGLSYNEQFF. In DNA form, the CDR3 reads TGTGCCATCAGTGACGCTTTCACTAGCGGGCTCTCCTACAATGAGCAGTTCTTC.

The rearrangement links TRBV6-1 to TRBJ2-7; 8 bases are shared with TRBD2. Germline V gene lookup returns CDR1 MNHNS and CDR2 SASEGT. V lost 6 bases, J lost 7 bases, and 11 bases stayed unmatched. CDR3 length: 14 amino acids. In nucleotides, the CDR3 is TGTGCCAGCAGCCCGGGGGGGCACTACAATGAGCAGTACTTC. Its protein product is CASSPGGHYNEQYF.

There are a few counts of this clonotype. The chain links TRBV7-9 to TRBJ2-3; D might be TRBD1 (6 bases). CDR1 and CDR2 (germline): SEHNR, FQNEAQ (reference sequence). CDR3 length: 17 amino acids. The V and J ends lost 5 bases and 2 bases respectively, with 20 bases between them. The CDR3 region has the DNA TGTGCCAGCAGCCCAATCGGGACAACGATGCTCACAGATACGCAGTATTTT. Translation: CASSPIGTTMLTDTQYF.

About this clonotype: The junction does not match germline at one end; this may be a read error. The chain has TRBV7-7 and TRBJ2-7; D not resolved. The DNA matches TRBJ2-5 better at its end, which makes the J call doubtful. The CDR3 totals 13 residues. Germline CDR1 reads SSHAT; CDR2 reads FNYEAQ (reference sequence). The CDR3 DNA is TGTGCTAGCAGCCTCGGAAGGTGGGAGACCCAGTACTTC. Amino acids: CASSLGRWETQYF.

The genes are TRBV20-1 and TRBJ1-6; no firm D call. The CDR3 consists of 14 residues. Germline V gene sequence: CDR1 DFQATT, CDR2 SNEGSKA (reference sequence). The V end lost 3 bases, the J end lost 6 bases, and 12 bases lay between the germline ends. The CDR3, as DNA: TGCAGTGCTAGGGACCAAGGGAGTAATTCACCCCTCCACTTT. It encodes CSARDQGSNSPLHF.

The chain recombines TRBV18 with TRBJ1-5; unclear D gene. Trimming took 3 bases from V and 1 from J, leaving 4 bases between them. Germline-derived CDR1 and CDR2 are KGHSH and LQKENI. This CDR3 contains 13 residues. CDR3 sequence (DNA): TGTGCCAGCTCACCTGAGAGCAATCAGCCCCAGCATTTT. Protein product: CASSPESNQPQHF.

This clonotype was observed a handful of times. The chain is built from TRBV3-1 and TRBJ1-1; D gene unclear. Trimming shortened V by 3 bases and J by 1 base, and 15 bases separated the two germline ends. The germline V gene has CDR1 LGHDT and CDR2 YNNKEL (reference sequence). This CDR3 is built from 16 residues. CDR3 sequence reads: CASSHGRGFANTEAFF. The CDR3 DNA reads TGTGCCAGCAGCCACGGCCGTGGGTTTGCGAACACTGAAGCTTTCTTT.

There are a few counts of this clonotype. The CDR3 bases are TGTGCCAGCACCCCAGGATGGGGTGGCATAAACTATGGCTACACCTTC. Protein: CASTPGWGGINYGYTF. The rearrangement uses TRBV6-2 or TRBV6-3 and TRBJ1-2; D is uncertain. V was shortened by 7 bases and J by 2 bases, with 20 bases between the two germline ends. The CDR3 length is 16 residues. Germline V gene data show CDR1 as MNHEY and CDR2 as SVGEGT.

This clonotype showed up just once. This chain connects TRBV19 to TRBJ2-7; D remains ambiguous. V lost 10 bases and J lost 3, with 16 bases in between. This CDR3 is 13 amino acids long. The V gene's germline CDR1 is LNHDA and CDR2 SQIVND (reference sequence). The CDR3 DNA reads as TGTGCCACCTCAATTTCCCCCCTCTACGAGCAGTACTTC. It translates to CATSISPLYEQYF.

The chain is built from TRBV10-3 and TRBJ2-5, with 8 positions matching TRBD2. Near its end, the DNA agrees better with TRBJ2-7, so the J call may be wrong. The germline V gene has CDR1 ENHRY and CDR2 SYGVKD. CDR3 length equals 15 residues. CDR3 sequence reads: CAISEAGGVYNEQYF. DNA for the CDR3: TGTGCCATCAGTGAGGCGGGGGGAGTGTATAACGAGCAGTACTTC.

There are a few counts of this clonotype. V and J are TRBV11-2 and TRBJ2-5; D gene unclear. The CDR3 has 12 amino acids. CDR1 is SGHAT, CDR2 FQNNGV, per germline. Trimming left V 10 bases short and J 1 base short, with 10 bases between. CDR3 sequence reads: CATLAGQETQYF. CDR3 nucleotide sequence: TGTGCCACCTTGGCCGGCCAAGAGACCCAGTACTTC.

In this sample, this clonotype turned up a few times. The V and J genes are TRBV12-3 or TRBV12-4 and TRBJ2-7; no clear D. The V end was cut by 4 bases, the J end by 0 bases, with 7 bases between. The CDR3 spans 13 residues. CDR3 in amino acids: CASSSQSSYEQYF. CDR3 in DNA: TGTGCCAGCAGTTCTCAAAGCTCCTACGAGCAGTACTTC.

This clonotype was detected once. The rearrangement uses TRBV20-1 and TRBJ2-3; 9 bases are shared with TRBD2. The CDR3 contains 17 residues. Germline values: CDR1 DFQATT, CDR2 SNEGSKA (reference sequence). V shed 0 bases, J shed 0 bases, and the junction held 7 bases outside the gene matches. DNA of the CDR3: TGCAGTGCTAGAGATCCAGCGGGGGGACCTAGCACAGATACGCAGTATTTT. Amino acids: CSARDPAGGPSTDTQYF.

This clonotype was recorded a few times. This chain connects TRBV2 to TRBJ2-3; weak D call: TRBD1 (5 bases). Trimming stripped 4 bases from V and 0 bases from J, with 14 bases between. Germline values: CDR1 SNHLY, CDR2 FYNNEI. This CDR3 has 16 amino acids. The CDR3 reads CASSVQGQPSTDTQYF. The DNA for the CDR3 is TGTGCCAGCAGTGTGCAGGGCCAACCTAGCACAGATACGCAGTATTTT.

V usage is TRBV20-1 and J usage is TRBJ2-7, with 10 bases fitting TRBD1. Trimming cost V 6 bases and J 6 bases; bases outside gene matches: 2. Germline V gives CDR1 DFQATT, CDR2 SNEGSKA (reference sequence). This CDR3 spans 11 amino acids. In DNA form, the CDR3 reads TGCAGTGCCTGGACAGGGGGCGAGCAGTACTTC. Protein product: CSAWTGGEQYF.

V usage is TRBV20-1 and J usage is TRBJ1-5, with 10 bases lining up with TRBD1. The CDR3 contains 19 residues. Per germline, CDR1 DFQATT and CDR2 SNEGSKA (reference sequence). Unmatched junction bases numbered 11, after V lost 0 bases and J lost 0 bases. In DNA, the CDR3 is TGCAGTGCTAGAGATTGGGACAGGGGACCCTCATATAGCAATCAGCCCCAGCATTTT. Translation gives CSARDWDRGPSYSNQPQHF.

The chain combines TRBV7-9 with TRBJ2-5, with D possibly being TRBD1 or TRBD2 (5 bases each). Between the trimmed V and J ends, which lost 8 bases and 11 bases, there was a span of 21 bases. This CDR3 is 13 amino acids long. Germline V gene data show CDR1 as SEHNR and CDR2 as FQNEAQ (reference sequence). The CDR3 coding sequence is TGTGCCAGCTCCGGGGACCCCTACAATGAGCAGTACTTC. Translating it yields CASSGDPYNEQYF.

This clonotype was counted only a few times. This chain uses TRBV4-1 with TRBJ2-4; D is uncertain. The J call is doubtful: the DNA matches TRBJ2-7 better. The V gene's germline CDR1 is MGHRA and CDR2 YSYEKL. The CDR3 spans 17 residues. The CDR3 DNA follows: TGCGCCAGCAGCCAAGAGTCGTCCGAGCGAGGATACTACGAGCAGTACTTC. Protein sequence: CASSQESSERGYYEQYF.